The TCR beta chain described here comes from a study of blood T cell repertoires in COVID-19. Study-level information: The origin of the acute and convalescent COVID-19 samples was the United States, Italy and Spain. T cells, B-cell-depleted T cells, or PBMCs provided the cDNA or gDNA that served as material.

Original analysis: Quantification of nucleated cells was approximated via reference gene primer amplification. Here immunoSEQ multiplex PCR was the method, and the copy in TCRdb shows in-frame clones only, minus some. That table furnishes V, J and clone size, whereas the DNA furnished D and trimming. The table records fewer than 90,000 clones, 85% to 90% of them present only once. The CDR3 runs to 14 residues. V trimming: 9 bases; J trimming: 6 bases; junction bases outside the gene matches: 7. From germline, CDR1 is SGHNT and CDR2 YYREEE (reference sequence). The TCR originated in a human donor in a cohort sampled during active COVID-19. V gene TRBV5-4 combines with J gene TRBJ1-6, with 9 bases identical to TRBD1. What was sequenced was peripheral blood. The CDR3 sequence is CATWTGAGNSPLHF. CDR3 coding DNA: TGTGCCACCTGGACAGGGGCGGGTAATTCACCCCTCCACTTT.